The clone carrying this T cell receptor (beta chain) was detected once. This sample is drawn from a study of cytomegalovirus exposure and HLA in healthy donors. Per the germline V gene, CDR1 is WNHNN and CDR2 is SYGVQD (reference sequence). V lost 2 bases to trimming and J lost 2 bases; unmatched junction nucleotides: 2. The CDR3 spans 15 residues. In the PCR, 60 Vbeta and 13 Jbeta primers were used. Sequenced by immunoSEQ multiplex PCR; TCRdb stores in-frame clones only, minus some. The sample lists 100,000 or so clones, roughly three quarters occurring once. This TCR was recovered from a female donor in good health and CMV-seropositive. The rearrangement joins TRBV10-1 to TRBJ2-5; 10 bases line up with TRBD2. The sample comprised PBMCs. CDR3 in DNA: TGCGCCAGCAGTGAGGCTAGCGGGGGTCAAGAGACCCAGTACTTC. This gives the protein CASSEASGGQETQYF.